The clone carrying this T cell receptor (beta chain) showed up just a few times. Its cognate antigen is unknown. The sample originates from a study of cytomegalovirus exposure and HLA in healthy donors. The CDR3 runs 14 residues. Looked up from germline, CDR1 is SNHLY and CDR2 is FYNNEI. J was trimmed by 4 bases and V by 4 bases; bases with no gene match: 6. Use of 60 Vbeta and 13 Jbeta primers characterized the PCR. The data were produced by immunoSEQ multiplex PCR, yet TCRdb's version contains in-frame clones alone and is incomplete. The sample gives nearly 110,000 clones, over 70% of which show up once; around 2.1% is in the top ten. Study-wide points: Later work found most CMV-associated TCR beta chains apparently HLA-restricted.

The chain carries TRBV2 and TRBJ1-1, with 7 bases fitting TRBD1. This clonotype originated in a man between 25 and 39 years old in good health and CMV-seronegative. Sequencing input: PBMCs. Here the CDR3 DNA reads TGTGCCAGCAGTGGAACAGGGGCGGCCACTGAAGCTTTCTTT. This codes for CASSGTGAATEAFF.